This TCR beta chain was found in a study of blood T cell repertoires in COVID-19. Whole-study context: Spain, Italy and the United States supplied samples that represented acute and convalescent COVID-19.

The CDR3 has 13 residues. The germline CDR1 and CDR2 sequences are KGHSH and LQKENI. V shed 6 bases and J shed 6 bases, with 14 bases lying between them. How the authors handled the data: Amplification of reference gene primers was used by the study to estimate nucleated cell counts. Profiling relied on immunoSEQ multiplex PCR, and the TCRdb table lists in-frame clones only, not all of them. The DNA gave D and trimming, while V, J and clone size come from that table. The sample lists more than 250,000 clones, nearly 85% occurring once. The receptor's source is a human donor in a cohort sampled during active COVID-19. The chain couples TRBV18 to TRBJ1-2, with D maybe TRBD1 (6 bases). The sample taken for sequencing was peripheral blood. CDR3: CASSPRQDDGYTF. In DNA form, the CDR3 reads TGTGCCAGCTCGCCGAGACAGGACGATGGCTACACCTTC.